These 21 T cell receptor beta chains originate from one sample sequenced in a study of memory CD4+ T cells and cytomegalovirus serostatus (dated by TCRdb to about 2019). Library method: the immunoSEQ multiplex PCR assay. TCRdb limited this immuneACCESS table to in-frame rearrangements with V and J called. A share of clones is missing; checked studies link under half to unresolved V genes, and the rest is unexplained. Recorded for this sample are around 45,000 clones; 76% of them occurred a single time. About 1.9% of the sample lies in the top ten. Single viable CD3+CD4+CD8-CD45RO+ cells were sorted as memory CD4+ T cells on a FACSAria II. Sequencing was performed on memory CD4+ T cells from blood. The receptor set was obtained from an adult in good health and CMV-seronegative.

The rearrangement links TRBV9 to TRBJ2-5; D is unresolved. Germline-derived CDR1 and CDR2 are SGDLS and YYNGEE. The length of the CDR3 is 14 residues. Between the trimmed V and J ends, which lost 0 bases and 3 bases, there was a span of 9 bases. In nucleotides, the CDR3 is TGTGCCAGCAGCGTAGGAACTATCAAAGAGACCCAGTACTTC. Its translation: CASSVGTIKETQYF.

J is TRBJ1-4 and V is TRBV11-3; no clear D gene. CDR1 is SGHNT, CDR2 YENEEA, per germline. The length of the CDR3 is 15 residues. Trimming shortened V by 0 bases and J by 5 bases, and 10 bases separated the two germline ends. CDR3 bases: TGTGCCAGCAGCTTAGAGGGTATCTCCAATGAAAAACTGTTTTTT. Protein product: CASSLEGISNEKLFF. The full variable domain, completed using reference TRBV11-3 and TRBJ1-4, is EAGVVQSPRYKIIEKKQPVAFWCNPISGHNTLYWYLQNLGQGPELLIRYENEEAVDDSQLPKDRFSAERLKGVDSTLKIQPAELGDSAVYLCASSLEGISNEKLFFGSGTQLSVL.

V usage is TRBV5-1 and J usage is TRBJ2-5, with D possibly TRBD2 on 7 matching bases. Trimming removed 4 bases at V and 5 bases at J, with 18 bases between. Germline V CDR1 and CDR2: SGHRS, YFSETQ. The CDR3 spans 15 residues. The CDR3 sequence is CASSPGSGGRETQYF. The CDR3 coding sequence is TGCGCCAGCAGCCCCGGTTCGGGGGGCCGGGAGACCCAGTACTTC.

This clone has a handful of counts. The chain carries TRBV7-9 and TRBJ1-3; D is undetermined. Trimming removed 5 bases at V and 4 bases at J, with 6 bases between. The length of the CDR3 is 12 residues. Germline CDR1 and CDR2: SEHNR and FQNEAQ (reference sequence). CDR3 in DNA: TGTGCCAGCAGCGACCTCGGAAACACCATATATTTT. Translation: CASSDLGNTIYF.

The chain has TRBV2 and TRBJ2-7; D gene uncertain. This CDR3 has 13 amino acids. Germline assignment: CDR1 SNHLY and CDR2 FYNNEI. The germline V and J ends were trimmed by 6 bases and 5 bases, with 14 bases remaining between them. CDR3 residues: CASRFLGLDEQYF. The CDR3 region has the DNA TGTGCCAGCAGATTTTTGGGGTTGGACGAGCAGTACTTC. Supplemented by reference TRBV2 and TRBJ2-7, the full variable domain reads EPEVTQTPSHQVTQMGQEVILRCVPISNHLYFYWYRQILGQKVEFLVSFYNNEISEKSEIFDDQFSVERPDGSNFTLKIRSTKLEDSAMYFCASRFLGLDEQYFGPGTRLTVT.

This clone has a single count. V usage is TRBV27 and J usage is TRBJ1-1; TRBD1 might be the D (5 bases). The V gene lost 7 bases and the J gene lost 5 bases, with 17 bases spanning the gap. Germline V gene data show CDR1 as MNHEY and CDR2 as SMNVEV (reference sequence). The CDR3 has 14 residues. The CDR3 DNA follows: TGTGCCAGCACCAATACCGTCGGGGCGACTGAAGCTTTCTTT. Residues: CASTNTVGATEAFF.

V usage is TRBV2 and J usage is TRBJ1-5; D not resolved. The CDR3 runs 13 residues. V shed 5 bases and J shed 6 bases, with 11 bases lying between them. The V gene's germline CDR1 is SNHLY and CDR2 FYNNEI. CDR3 sequence (DNA): TGTGCCAGCAGTCGAGATATGATTCAGCCCCAGCATTTT. Translating gives CASSRDMIQPQHF.

The chain uses TRBV5-6 and TRBJ2-1; D not certain. Looked up from germline, CDR1 is SGHDT and CDR2 is YYEEEE. Trimming took 2 bases from V and 1 from J, leaving 7 bases between them. The CDR3 sequence is 14 residues long. The CDR3 nucleotides read TGTGCCAGCAGCTTAGGTAGGTCCTACAATGAGCAGTTCTTC. Its translation is CASSLGRSYNEQFF.

This clone was observed a handful of times. This sequence joins TRBV28 and TRBJ2-3, with D perhaps being TRBD1 or TRBD2 (6 bases each). This CDR3 has 14 residues. Per the germline V gene, CDR1 is MDHEN and CDR2 is SYDVKM. V was pared by 8 bases and J by 4 bases, with 16 bases between. CDR3 region: CASGGGKIADTQYF. CDR3 coding DNA: TGTGCCAGCGGGGGCGGGAAAATCGCAGATACGCAGTATTTT.

The J gene is TRBJ2-3, the V gene TRBV4-1; no definite D call. CDR3 length: 15 residues. Between the trimmed V and J ends, which lost 1 base and 2 bases, there was a span of 10 bases. The V gene's germline CDR1 is MGHRA and CDR2 YSYEKL. The CDR3 is CASSQAGEITDTQYF. The DNA of the CDR3 is TGCGCCAGCAGCCAAGCTGGGGAAATCACAGATACGCAGTATTTT.

The chain is built from TRBV10-3 and TRBJ2-1; tentatively, D is TRBD2 (5 bases). V was clipped by 4 bases and J by 4 bases, with 11 bases between them. The CDR3 runs 14 residues. Germline CDR1 and CDR2: ENHRY and SYGVKD. CDR3 sequence reads: CAISGARGYNEQFF. CDR3 coding DNA: TGTGCCATCAGTGGGGCACGGGGTTACAATGAGCAGTTCTTC.

The chain employs TRBV10-1 and TRBJ1-6, with D hard to call. Germline CDR1 and CDR2: WNHNN and SYGVQD (reference sequence). V was clipped by 2 bases and J by 6 bases, with 8 bases between them. The CDR3 is 14 amino acids. The CDR3 DNA reads TGCGCCAGCAGTGAGGGCGGTATTAATTCACCCCTCCACTTT. This translates into CASSEGGINSPLHF.

The chain combines TRBV7-8 with TRBJ1-5; D gene unclear. Germline CDR1 reads SGHVS; CDR2 reads FQNEAQ. V dropped 5 bases and J dropped 0 bases, with 5 bases sitting between them. CDR3 length: 13 amino acids. The CDR3 sequence: CASSLSSNQPQHF. The CDR3 coding sequence is TGTGCCAGCAGCCTCAGTAGCAATCAGCCCCAGCATTTT.

The J gene is TRBJ1-5, the V gene TRBV27; 7 bases match TRBD1. Germline trimming cut 6 bases from V and 6 bases from J; bases unmatched to any gene: 8. CDR1 is MNHEY and CDR2 is SMNVEV in the germline V gene (reference sequence). The CDR3 length is 14 residues. The CDR3 loop is CASSRQGEAQPQHF. CDR3 DNA sequence: TGTGCCAGCAGCAGGCAGGGGGAGGCTCAGCCCCAGCATTTT.

This chain uses TRBV10-2 with TRBJ2-7, with 7 bases identical to TRBD2. V was clipped by 5 bases and J by 3 bases; unmatched bases: 7. Germline CDR1 and CDR2: WSHSY and SAAADI. This CDR3 contains 14 residues. The CDR3 reads CASSNRLADYEQYF. The CDR3 nucleotides are TGCGCCAGCAGTAACAGACTAGCTGACTACGAGCAGTACTTC.

The chain carries TRBV9 and TRBJ2-1; no clear D gene. The CDR3 contains 14 residues. Trimming left V 0 bases short and J 9 bases short, with 13 bases between. Germline lookup yields CDR1 SGDLS and CDR2 YYNGEE. The CDR3 here is CASSVAQRSGEQFF. CDR3 in DNA: TGTGCCAGCAGCGTAGCTCAGAGGTCGGGTGAGCAGTTCTTC.

There are a few counts of this clone. The rearrangement links TRBV7-6 to TRBJ1-1; D call uncertain. This CDR3 spans 14 amino acids. The germline CDR1 and CDR2 sequences are SGHVS and FNYEAQ. V was trimmed by 1 base and J by 1 base, leaving 7 bases between them. The CDR3 DNA sequence: TGTGCCAGCAGCTTAGGGCTTTCGAACACTGAAGCTTTCTTT. Translation gives CASSLGLSNTEAFF.

The V gene is TRBV18, the J gene TRBJ1-3; D unclear. Trimming removed 5 bases at V and 2 bases at J, with 7 bases between. The germline V gene encodes CDR1 KGHSH and CDR2 LQKENI. This CDR3 is 13 amino acids long. For the CDR3, the DNA is TGTGCCAGCTCAGAGACAACTGGAAACACCATATATTTT. This codes for CASSETTGNTIYF. The whole variable domain, remainder taken from reference TRBV18 and TRBJ1-3, is NAGVMQNPRHLVRRRGQEARLRCSPMKGHSHVYWYRQLPEEGLKFMVYLQKENIIDESGMPKERFSAEFPKEGPSILRIQQVVRGDSAAYFCASSETTGNTIYFGEGSWLTVV.

The chain links TRBV18 to TRBJ1-1; D remains unclear. CDR1 and CDR2 from the germline V gene are KGHSH and LQKENI. Trimming removed 2 bases from V and 5 bases from J, with 18 bases in between. This CDR3 contains 16 residues. The DNA of the CDR3 is TGTGCCAGCTCACCAAACCCCCCCTATATGGGAACTGAAGCTTTCTTT. Protein: CASSPNPPYMGTEAFF.

This clone was seen only a few times. This chain uses TRBV7-6 with TRBJ2-1, with D tentatively TRBD2 (5 bases). This CDR3 region has 15 residues. The germline V and J ends were trimmed by 1 base and 5 bases, with 12 bases remaining between them. Germline V gene data show CDR1 as SGHVS and CDR2 as FNYEAQ. Here the CDR3 reads CASSLDWVGDNEQFF. The CDR3 nucleotides read TGTGCCAGCAGCTTAGACTGGGTCGGGGACAATGAGCAGTTCTTC.

The chain carries TRBV9 and TRBJ2-1, with D unresolved. V dropped 0 bases and J dropped 0 bases, with 10 bases sitting between them. This CDR3 is built from 16 residues. CDR1 and CDR2 from the germline V gene are SGDLS and YYNGEE. The DNA for the CDR3 is TGTGCCAGCAGCGTAGATCGATCACCCTCCTACAATGAGCAGTTCTTC. Protein: CASSVDRSPSYNEQFF.